This TCR beta chain was documented in a study of cytomegalovirus exposure and HLA in healthy donors. V shed 0 bases and J 7 bases; nucleotides not matched to a gene: 12. Germline CDR1 is GTSNPN and CDR2 is SVGIG (reference sequence). The CDR3 is 16 residues long. Study conclusions and caveats: Most TCR beta V segments were productive about 87% or about 30% of the time in an earlier analysis. Analysis was carried out at a later point, and it linked a missense DCLRE1C variant to TCR beta V- and J-gene trimming. The study flagged around 150 TCR beta chains as cytomegalovirus-associated.

Only a few counts were recorded for this clone. Its antigen is currently unknown. The PCR used 60 Vbeta and 13 Jbeta primers. The data were produced by immunoSEQ multiplex PCR, yet TCRdb's version contains in-frame clones alone and is incomplete. The data contain about 120,000 clones, around 62% of them singletons. This sequence originates from a woman aged 40 to 50 in good health and CMV-seropositive. The genes are TRBV30 and TRBJ2-1; 7 nucleotides match TRBD2. The sample consisted of PBMCs. The CDR3 bases are TGTGCCTGGAGTGTGACCTGGCGGGAGCCTGAGAATGAGCAGTTCTTC. It is translated as CAWSVTWREPENEQFF.